This T cell receptor (beta chain) was obtained from a study of T cell repertoires in cytomegalovirus infection. Across the whole study: TCR beta signatures that were public indicated CMV infection and matching HLA type. Findings and limits, study-wide: Across the ex vivo response, the dominant clonotypes were HLA-C-restricted CMV-specific TCR beta clonotypes. Public TCR beta family frequency separated CMV-and-HLA carriers, including in an independent cohort.

This CDR3 region has 14 residues. Per germline, CDR1 MNHEY and CDR2 SVGAGI. Trimming took 5 bases from V and 6 from J, leaving 17 bases between them. Each CDR3 protein gets one entry after TCRdb re-called the reads with MiXCR. Here the sample spans more than 350,000 distinct CDR3 sequences, roughly a third being singletons. This clonotype has more than one count but fewer than ten. Its matching antigen is unknown. The gene calls are TRBV6-5 and TRBJ2-7, with D perhaps matching TRBD2 (6 bases). This sequence originates from a human donor in good health (CMV status not recorded). Some clones in this sample may be carry-over from other donors' samples. What was sequenced was PBMCs. The CDR3 sequence is CASSDGASAIEQYF. For the CDR3, the DNA is TGTGCCAGCAGTGACGGGGCTAGCGCTATCGAGCAGTACTTC.